One and the same sample provided the 2 T cell receptor beta chains below, sequenced in a study of identical twins. TCRdb reprocessed the 5' RACE reads via MiXCR and lists one record per CDR3 protein. The sample holds hundreds of thousands of distinct CDR3 sequences, 8.6% seen once. This sample was shared with a second study, whose subject was yellow fever vaccine responses in identical twins.

Sequencing was performed on PBMCs. These TCRs come from a woman aged 18 to 35 in good health.

This clonotype occurred a few times. This chain links TRBV7-9 with TRBJ2-3; 8 positions match TRBD2. V shed 3 bases and J 6 bases; nucleotides not matched to a gene: 11. The CDR3 is made up of 16 amino acids. Germline lookup yields CDR1 SEHNR and CDR2 FQNEAQ (reference sequence). CDR3 coding DNA: TGTGCCAGCAGCTTGAGTTCAGCGGGAGCCGGGGATACGCAGTATTTT. The encoded protein is CASSLSSAGAGDTQYF.

This clonotype was seen more than once but under ten times. The chain has TRBV7-2 and TRBJ2-1; TRBD2 agrees at 9 bases. CDR1 and CDR2 (germline): SGHTA, FQGNSA. The CDR3 extends over 15 amino acids. Germline trimming cut 5 bases from V and 10 bases from J; bases unmatched to any gene: 12. The CDR3 here is CASSPMAGGPWEQFF. The CDR3 DNA follows: TGTGCCAGCAGCCCCATGGCGGGGGGGCCATGGGAGCAGTTCTTC.